This T cell receptor (beta chain) was captured in a study of blood T cell repertoires in COVID-19. The CDR3 is 16 residues long. The V gene's germline CDR1 is SGHDN and CDR2 FVKESK. After removal of 4 bases from V and 2 bases from J, the junction contained 8 bases not matched to a gene. Method: immunoSEQ multiplex PCR; TCRdb's copy keeps in-frame clones and lacks some. The sample carries around 68,000 clones, more than 75% recorded once. What was sequenced was peripheral blood. The sequence derives from a man aged 50 to 59 with active COVID-19. The V gene is TRBV14, the J gene TRBJ2-7; TRBD1 aligns across 10 bases. In DNA, the CDR3 is TGTGCCAGCAGCCCCCTGTCGGGGACAGGGGCCTACGAGCAGTACTTC. It translates to CASSPLSGTGAYEQYF. Full variable domain (remainder filled in from reference TRBV14 and TRBJ2-7): EAGVTQFPSHSVIEKGQTVTLRCDPISGHDNLYWYRRVMGKEIKFLLHFVKESKQDESGMPNNRFLAERTGGTYSTLKVQPAELEDSGVYFCASSPLSGTGAYEQYFGPGTRLTVT.